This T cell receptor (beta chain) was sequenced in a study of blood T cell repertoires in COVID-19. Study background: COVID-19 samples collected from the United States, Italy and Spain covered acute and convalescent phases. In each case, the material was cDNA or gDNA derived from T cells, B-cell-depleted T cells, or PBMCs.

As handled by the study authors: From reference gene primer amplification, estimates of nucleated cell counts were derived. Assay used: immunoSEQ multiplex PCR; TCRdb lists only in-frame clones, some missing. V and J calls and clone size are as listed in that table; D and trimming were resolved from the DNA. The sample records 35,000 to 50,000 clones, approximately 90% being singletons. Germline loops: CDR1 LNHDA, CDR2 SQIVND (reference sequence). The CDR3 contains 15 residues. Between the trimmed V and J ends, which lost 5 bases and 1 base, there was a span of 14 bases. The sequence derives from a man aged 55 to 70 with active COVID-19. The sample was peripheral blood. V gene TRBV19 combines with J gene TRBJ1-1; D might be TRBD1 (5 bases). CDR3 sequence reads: CASSLTGDSNTEAFF. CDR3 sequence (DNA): TGTGCCAGTAGTCTAACCGGGGACTCGAACACTGAAGCTTTCTTT.